The 9 T cell receptor beta chains listed next were all sequenced from one sample in a study of identical twins. TCRdb itself ran the 5' RACE reads through MiXCR, one entry per CDR3 protein. The data contain 1.5 million to 2 million distinct CDR3 sequences, around 29% of them singletons. Sequenced sample: cord blood. These receptors originate from a newborn girl in good health.

The CDR3 is CATSDFRGDGYTF. The CDR3 DNA is TGTGCCACCAGTGATTTTCGAGGGGATGGCTACACCTTC. The V gene is TRBV24-1, the J gene TRBJ1-2; tentative D call: TRBD1 (5 bases). The CDR3 is made up of 13 amino acids. Germline V gene data show CDR1 as KGHDR and CDR2 as SFDVKD. The V gene lost 1 base and the J gene lost 6 bases, with 8 bases spanning the gap.

V gene TRBV7-9 combines with J gene TRBJ1-1; a possible D gene is TRBD1 (5 bases). The CDR3 has 13 amino acids. Per the germline V gene, CDR1 is SEHNR and CDR2 is FQNEAQ (reference sequence). V lost 5 bases and J 9 bases, leaving 16 bases between the germline ends. This chain's CDR3 is CASSRPPGSQAFF. In DNA, the CDR3 is TGTGCCAGCAGCCGCCCCCCAGGGTCTCAAGCTTTCTTT.

The V gene is TRBV3-1, the J gene TRBJ2-7; TRBD2 is a possible D gene (5 bases). V lost 6 bases to trimming and J lost 5 bases, with 14 bases between them. The CDR3 has 13 residues. Germline values: CDR1 LGHDT, CDR2 YNNKEL (reference sequence). The CDR3 loop is CASSQSFGDEQYF. The CDR3 DNA reads TGTGCCAGCAGTCAATCCTTCGGGGACGAGCAGTACTTC.

The genes are TRBV20-1 and TRBJ2-5, with D unclear. Germline CDR1 reads DFQATT; CDR2 reads SNEGSKA (reference sequence). This CDR3 is built from 13 residues. Between the trimmed V and J ends, which lost 1 base and 1 base, there was a span of 7 bases. The CDR3 is CSARAPLQETQYF. For the CDR3, the DNA is TGCAGTGCTAGAGCACCTCTCCAAGAGACCCAGTACTTC.

This clonotype showed up just a few times. The chain joins TRBV6-5 to TRBJ2-7; D is perhaps TRBD1 or TRBD2 (5 bases each). V shed 8 bases and J shed 0 bases, with 11 bases lying between them. The CDR3 consists of 13 residues. Germline CDR1 reads MNHEY; CDR2 reads SVGAGI. The CDR3 DNA sequence: TGTGCCAGCTCGGGGCATTTCTCCTACGAGCAGTACTTC. Translation: CASSGHFSYEQYF.

This clonotype was detected only a few times. The gene calls are TRBV7-9 and TRBJ2-3; 8 bases map to TRBD2. The CDR3 consists of 16 residues. Germline V gene lookup returns CDR1 SEHNR and CDR2 FQNEAQ (reference sequence). Trimming removed 2 bases from V and 5 bases from J; junction bases left unmatched: 9. The CDR3 sequence is CASSLIRAGDRDTQYF. CDR3 bases: TGTGCCAGCAGCTTAATCCGAGCGGGGGATAGAGATACGCAGTATTTT.

About this clonotype itself: A much larger clone is a single base away; this may be a read error. This chain uses TRBV18 with TRBJ2-5; D gene uncertain. The V gene lost 2 bases and the J gene lost 11 bases, with 15 bases spanning the gap. The CDR3 totals 13 residues. Germline values: CDR1 KGHSH, CDR2 LQKENI. CDR3 sequence (DNA): TGTGCCAGCTCACCAATAATAGGGAATGAGCAGTACTTC. It encodes CASSPIIGNEQYF.

This clonotype was seen just once. The CDR3 DNA follows: TGTGCCATCGGAGGGGGCGCGGGAAACACCATATATTTT. Translating gives CAIGGGAGNTIYF. This chain joins TRBV10-3 and TRBJ1-3; 7 bases match TRBD1. Germline CDR1 and CDR2: ENHRY and SYGVKD. The V segment lost 8 bases and the J segment 4 bases; nucleotides outside the gene matches: 5. This CDR3 region has 13 residues.

The sample holds one count of this clonotype. One junction end does not reproduce the germline sequence, and a read error may be involved. The chain joins TRBV7-9 to TRBJ2-1, with 11 bases that match TRBD2. CDR3 length: 16 residues. CDR1 is SEHNR and CDR2 is FQNEAQ in the germline V gene (reference sequence). In DNA, the CDR3 is TGTGCCAGCAGCCCCTACGGACTAGCGGGTTACAATGGGCAGTTCTTC. It specifies CASSPYGLAGYNGQFF.